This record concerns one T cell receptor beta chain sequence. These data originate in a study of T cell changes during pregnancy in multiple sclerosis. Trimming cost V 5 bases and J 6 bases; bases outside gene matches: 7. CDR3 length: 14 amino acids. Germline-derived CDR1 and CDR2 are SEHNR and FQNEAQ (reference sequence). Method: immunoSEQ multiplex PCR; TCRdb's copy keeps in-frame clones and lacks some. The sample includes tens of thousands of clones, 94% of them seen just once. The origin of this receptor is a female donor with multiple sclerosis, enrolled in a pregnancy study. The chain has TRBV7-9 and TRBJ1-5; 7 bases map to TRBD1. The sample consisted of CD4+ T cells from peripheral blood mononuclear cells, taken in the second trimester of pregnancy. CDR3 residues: CASSPQGTGQPQHF. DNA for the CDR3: TGTGCCAGCAGCCCACAGGGGACCGGTCAGCCCCAGCATTTT. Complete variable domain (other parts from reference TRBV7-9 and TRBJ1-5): DTGVSQNPRHKITKRGQNVTFRCDPISEHNRLYWYRQTLGQGPEFLTYFQNEAQLEKSRLLSDRFSAERPKGSFSTLEIQRTEQGDSAMYLCASSPQGTGQPQHFGDGTRLSIL.